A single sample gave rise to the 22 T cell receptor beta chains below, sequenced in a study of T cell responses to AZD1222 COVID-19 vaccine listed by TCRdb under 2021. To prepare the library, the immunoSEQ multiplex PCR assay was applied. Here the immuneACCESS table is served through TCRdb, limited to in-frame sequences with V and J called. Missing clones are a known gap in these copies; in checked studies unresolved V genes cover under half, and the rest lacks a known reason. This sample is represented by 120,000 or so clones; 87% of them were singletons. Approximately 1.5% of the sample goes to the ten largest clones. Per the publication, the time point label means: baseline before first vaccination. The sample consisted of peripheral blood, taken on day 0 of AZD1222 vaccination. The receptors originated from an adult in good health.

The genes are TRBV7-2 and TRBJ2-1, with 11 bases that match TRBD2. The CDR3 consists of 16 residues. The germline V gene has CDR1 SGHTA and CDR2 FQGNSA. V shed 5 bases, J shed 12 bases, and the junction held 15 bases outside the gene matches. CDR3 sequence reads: CASSPVVGASGGRQFF. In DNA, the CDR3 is TGTGCCAGCAGCCCTGTTGTAGGGGCTAGCGGGGGGCGGCAGTTCTTC. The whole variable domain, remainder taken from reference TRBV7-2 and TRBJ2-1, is GAGVSQSPSNKVTEKGKDVELRCDPISGHTALYWYRQSLGQGLEFLIYFQGNSAPDKSGLPSDRFSAERTGGSVSTLTIQRTQQEDSAVYLCASSPVVGASGGRQFFGPGTRLTVL.

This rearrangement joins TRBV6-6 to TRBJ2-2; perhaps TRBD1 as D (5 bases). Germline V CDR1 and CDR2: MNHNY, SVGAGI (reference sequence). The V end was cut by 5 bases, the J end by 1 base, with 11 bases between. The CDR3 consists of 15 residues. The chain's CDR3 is CASSARTLNTGELFF. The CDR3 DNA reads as TGTGCCAGCAGTGCCCGGACACTGAACACCGGGGAGCTGTTTTTT.

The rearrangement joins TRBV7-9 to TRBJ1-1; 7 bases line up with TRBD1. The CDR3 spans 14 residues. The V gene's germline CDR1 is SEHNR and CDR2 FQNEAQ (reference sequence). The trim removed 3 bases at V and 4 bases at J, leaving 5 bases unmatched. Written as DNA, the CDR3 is TGTGCCAGCAGCTTCGACAGGGAGGGCACTGAAGCTTTCTTT. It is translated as CASSFDREGTEAFF.

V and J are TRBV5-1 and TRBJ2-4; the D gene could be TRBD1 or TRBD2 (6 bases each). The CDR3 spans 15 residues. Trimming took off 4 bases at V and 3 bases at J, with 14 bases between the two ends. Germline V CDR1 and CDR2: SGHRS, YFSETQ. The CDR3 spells CASSRVGGDKNIQYF. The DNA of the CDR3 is TGCGCCAGCAGCCGCGTGGGGGGCGACAAAAACATTCAGTACTTC.

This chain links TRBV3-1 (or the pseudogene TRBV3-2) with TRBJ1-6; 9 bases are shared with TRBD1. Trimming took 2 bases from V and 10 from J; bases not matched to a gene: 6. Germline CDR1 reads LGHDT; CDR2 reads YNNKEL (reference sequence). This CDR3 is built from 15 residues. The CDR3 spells CASSQLTGGSSPLHF. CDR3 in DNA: TGTGCCAGCAGCCAACTGACAGGGGGTTCGTCACCCCTCCACTTT.

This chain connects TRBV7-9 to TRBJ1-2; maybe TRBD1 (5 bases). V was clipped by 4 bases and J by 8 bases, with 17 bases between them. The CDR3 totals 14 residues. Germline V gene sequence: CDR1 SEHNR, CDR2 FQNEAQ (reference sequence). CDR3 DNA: TGTGCCAGCAGCTCCACCGGGGGGTGGATCGGCTACACCTTC. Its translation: CASSSTGGWIGYTF.

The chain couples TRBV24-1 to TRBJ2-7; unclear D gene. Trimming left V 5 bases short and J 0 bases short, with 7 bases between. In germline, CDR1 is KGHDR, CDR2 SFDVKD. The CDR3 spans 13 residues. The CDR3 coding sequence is TGTGCCACCAGTGGGCGCTACTCCTACGAGCAGTACTTC. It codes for CATSGRYSYEQYF.

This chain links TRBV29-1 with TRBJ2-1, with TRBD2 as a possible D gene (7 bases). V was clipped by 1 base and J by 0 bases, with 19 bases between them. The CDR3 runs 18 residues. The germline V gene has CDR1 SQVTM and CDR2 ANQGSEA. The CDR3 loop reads CSVEGGDLGGPSYNEQFF. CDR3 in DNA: TGCAGCGTTGAAGGTGGTGACCTCGGGGGGCCCTCCTACAATGAGCAGTTCTTC.

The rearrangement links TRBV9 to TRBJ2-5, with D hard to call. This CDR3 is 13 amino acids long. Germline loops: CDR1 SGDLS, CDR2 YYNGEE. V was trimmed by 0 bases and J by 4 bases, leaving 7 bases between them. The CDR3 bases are TGTGCCAGCAGCGTAGGGGCAGTAGAGACCCAGTACTTC. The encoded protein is CASSVGAVETQYF.

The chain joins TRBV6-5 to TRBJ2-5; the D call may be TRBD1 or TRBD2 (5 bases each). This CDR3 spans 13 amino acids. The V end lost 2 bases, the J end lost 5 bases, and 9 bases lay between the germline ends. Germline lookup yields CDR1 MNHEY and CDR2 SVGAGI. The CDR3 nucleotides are TGTGCCAGCAGTTACAGAGAGGGGGAGACCCAGTACTTC. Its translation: CASSYREGETQYF.

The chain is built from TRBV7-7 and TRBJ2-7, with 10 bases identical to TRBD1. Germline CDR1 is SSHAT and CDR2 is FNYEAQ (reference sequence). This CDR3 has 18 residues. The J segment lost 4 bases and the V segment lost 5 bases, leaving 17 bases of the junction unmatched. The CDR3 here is CASSLSVRQGANVYEQYF. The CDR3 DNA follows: TGTGCCAGCAGCCTATCCGTAAGACAGGGGGCGAACGTGTACGAGCAGTACTTC. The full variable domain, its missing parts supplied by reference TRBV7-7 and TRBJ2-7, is GAGVSQSPRYKVTKRGQDVTLRCDPISSHATLYWYQQALGQGPEFLTYFNYEAQPDKSGLPSDRFSAERPEGSISTLTIQRTEQRDSAMYRCASSLSVRQGANVYEQYFGPGTRLTVT.

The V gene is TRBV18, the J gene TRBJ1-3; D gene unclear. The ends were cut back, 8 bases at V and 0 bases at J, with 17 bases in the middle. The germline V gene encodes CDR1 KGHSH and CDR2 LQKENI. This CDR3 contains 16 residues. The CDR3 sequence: CASDSAGINSGNTIYF. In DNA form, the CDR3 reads TGTGCCAGCGATTCCGCCGGGATCAACTCTGGAAACACCATATATTTT.

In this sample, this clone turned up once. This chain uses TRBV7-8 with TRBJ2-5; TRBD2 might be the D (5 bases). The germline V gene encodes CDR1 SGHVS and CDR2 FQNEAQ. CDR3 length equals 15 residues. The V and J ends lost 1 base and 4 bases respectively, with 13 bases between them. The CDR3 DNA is TGTGCCAGCAGCTTAGTCCGAACTAGTTCAGAGACCCAGTACTTC. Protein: CASSLVRTSSETQYF. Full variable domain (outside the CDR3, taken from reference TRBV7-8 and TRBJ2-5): GAGVSQSPRYKVAKRGQDVALRCDPISGHVSLFWYQQALGQGPEFLTYFQNEAQLDKSGLPSDRFFAERPEGSVSTLKIQRTQQEDSAVYLCASSLVRTSSETQYFGPGTRLLVL.

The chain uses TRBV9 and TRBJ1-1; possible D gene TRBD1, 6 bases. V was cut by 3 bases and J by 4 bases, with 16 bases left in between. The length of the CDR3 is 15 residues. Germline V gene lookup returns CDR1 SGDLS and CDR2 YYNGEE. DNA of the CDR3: TGTGCCAGCAGCGCTAACACAGGGCTGCGCACTGAAGCTTTCTTT. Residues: CASSANTGLRTEAFF. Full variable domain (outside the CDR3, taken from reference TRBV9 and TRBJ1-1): DSGVTQTPKHLITATGQRVTLRCSPRSGDLSVYWYQQSLDQGLQFLIQYYNGEERAKGNILERFSAQQFPDLHSELNLSSLELGDSALYFCASSANTGLRTEAFFGQGTRLTVV.

CDR3 sequence (DNA): TGTGCCAGCAGCCAGGGAGACTGGGCTTCCCGTAATTCACCCCTCCACTTT. It encodes CASSQGDWASRNSPLHF. V gene TRBV7-9 combines with J gene TRBJ1-6, with D possibly being TRBD1 (5 bases). Germline V lookup: CDR1 SEHNR, CDR2 FQNEAQ (reference sequence). The CDR3 consists of 17 residues. Trimming cost V 5 bases and J 6 bases, with 20 bases left between them.

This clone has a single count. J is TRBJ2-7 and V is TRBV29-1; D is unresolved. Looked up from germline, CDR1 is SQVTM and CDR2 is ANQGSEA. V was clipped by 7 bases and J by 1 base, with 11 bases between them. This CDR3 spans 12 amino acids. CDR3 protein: CSARLSSYEQYF. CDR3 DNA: TGCAGCGCCCGTCTTTCGTCCTACGAGCAGTACTTC.

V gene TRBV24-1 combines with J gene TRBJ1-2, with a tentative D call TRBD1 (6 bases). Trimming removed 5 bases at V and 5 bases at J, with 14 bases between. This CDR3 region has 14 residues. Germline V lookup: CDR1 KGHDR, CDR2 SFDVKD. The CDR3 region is CATSGPGANYGYTF. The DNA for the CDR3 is TGTGCCACCAGTGGGCCAGGGGCCAATTATGGCTACACCTTC.

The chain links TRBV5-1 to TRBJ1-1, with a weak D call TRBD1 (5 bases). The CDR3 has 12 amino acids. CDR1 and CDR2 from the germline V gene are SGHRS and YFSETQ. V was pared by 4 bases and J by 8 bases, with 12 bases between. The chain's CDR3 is CASSTGTAEAFF. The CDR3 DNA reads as TGCGCCAGCAGCACGGGGACGGCCGAAGCTTTCTTT.

CDR3 bases: TGTGCCAGCAGCTTAAATAGGGACAGCTCCTACGAGCAGTACTTC. Encoded protein: CASSLNRDSSYEQYF. The chain joins TRBV7-7 to TRBJ2-7, with 7 bases identical to TRBD1. V dropped 2 bases and J dropped 0; count of bases not matched to a gene: 4. CDR1 and CDR2 from the germline V gene are SSHAT and FNYEAQ (reference sequence). This CDR3 region has 15 residues.

The CDR3 loop is CASSQTSGVTDTQYF. CDR3 nucleotides: TGCGCCAGCAGCCAGACTAGCGGGGTTACAGATACGCAGTATTTT. The rearrangement joins TRBV4-1 to TRBJ2-3; 11 bases align to TRBD2. Germline CDR1 and CDR2: MGHRA and YSYEKL. Trimming removed 3 bases from V and 3 bases from J; junction bases left unmatched: 2. CDR3 length: 15 residues.

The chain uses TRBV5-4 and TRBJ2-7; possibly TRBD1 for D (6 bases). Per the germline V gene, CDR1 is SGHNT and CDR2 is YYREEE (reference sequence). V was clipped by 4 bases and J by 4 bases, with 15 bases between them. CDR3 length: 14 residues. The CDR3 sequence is CASSQSDSSYEQYF. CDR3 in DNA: TGTGCCAGCAGCCAATCGGACAGCTCGTACGAGCAGTACTTC.

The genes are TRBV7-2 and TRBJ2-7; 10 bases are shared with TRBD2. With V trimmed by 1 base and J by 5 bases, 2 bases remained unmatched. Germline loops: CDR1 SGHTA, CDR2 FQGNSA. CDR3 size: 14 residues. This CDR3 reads CASSLGTSGHEQYF. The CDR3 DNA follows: TGTGCCAGCAGCTTAGGGACTAGCGGCCACGAGCAGTACTTC.